A single sample gave rise to the 29 T cell receptor beta chains below, sequenced in a study of OX40 agonist ivuxolimab in advanced cancers. The assay was immunoSEQ multiplex PCR, and TCRdb's table has in-frame clones only and misses some. The table has around 56,000 clones, approximately 85% seen once; the top ten hold roughly 10%. Sequenced here: CD4+ or CD8+ T cells sorted from blood, sampled in a trial of the OX40 agonist ivuxolimab. The receptors shown here come from an adult with an advanced solid tumor such as melanoma, head and neck, liver or kidney cancer.

The chain is built from TRBV5-1 and TRBJ2-1, with 14 bases lining up with TRBD2. The CDR3 is 22 amino acids. J gave up 1 base and V 0 bases, and 15 bases lay outside the gene matches. Germline CDR1 and CDR2: SGHRS and YFSETQ. CDR3 loop: CASSLAGGTSGSMGKSYNEQFF. CDR3 nucleotides: TGCGCCAGCAGCTTGGCCGGCGGGACTAGCGGGAGTATGGGGAAATCCTACAATGAGCAGTTCTTC.

V and J are TRBV30 and TRBJ2-2, with 9 bases lining up with TRBD2. Germline V gene sequence: CDR1 GTSNPN, CDR2 SVGIG (reference sequence). J was trimmed by 4 bases and V by 2 bases; bases with no gene match: 5. The CDR3 spans 15 residues. The CDR3 sequence: CAWSSQREVTGELFF. In nucleotides, the CDR3 is TGTGCCTGGAGTTCACAGCGGGAGGTCACCGGGGAGCTGTTTTTT. The entire variable domain, with the rest obtained from reference TRBV30 and TRBJ2-2, is as follows: SQTIHQWPATLVQPVGSPLSLECTVEGTSNPNLYWYRQAAGRGLQLLFYSVGIGQISSEVPQNLSASRPQDRQFILSSKKLLLSDSGFYLCAWSSQREVTGELFFGEGSRLTVL.

V is TRBV4-1 and J is TRBJ2-7; D is unclear. This CDR3 spans 13 amino acids. V was clipped by 1 base and J by 6 bases, with 10 bases between them. The V gene's germline CDR1 is MGHRA and CDR2 YSYEKL. The CDR3 sequence: CASSQAQDLEQYF. As DNA, the CDR3 is TGCGCCAGCAGCCAAGCTCAGGACCTCGAGCAGTACTTC.

This clone was seen once. The chain has TRBV2 and TRBJ2-7; 9 nucleotides match TRBD2. The CDR3 is 14 residues long. After removal of 1 base from V and 4 bases from J, the junction contained 2 bases not matched to a gene. Germline V gives CDR1 SNHLY, CDR2 FYNNEI. CDR3 loop: CASSEGLAVYEQYF. The CDR3 nucleotides are TGTGCCAGCAGTGAAGGACTAGCGGTGTACGAGCAGTACTTC.

The V and J genes are TRBV7-9 and TRBJ1-2, with D unresolved. Trimming shortened V by 8 bases and J by 7 bases, and 11 bases separated the two germline ends. The CDR3 extends over 11 amino acids. In germline, CDR1 is SEHNR, CDR2 FQNEAQ (reference sequence). CDR3 sequence (DNA): TGTGCCAGCGAATGGTCCAGTGGCTACACCTTC. This encodes CASEWSSGYTF.

This chain connects TRBV10-2 to TRBJ1-1; D gene unclear. The CDR3 length is 14 residues. The ends were cut back, 0 bases at V and 4 bases at J, with 9 bases in the middle. The germline CDR1 and CDR2 sequences are WSHSY and SAAADI. The CDR3 DNA reads TGCGCCAGCAGTGAGTCCCTTGGGAGCACTGAAGCTTTCTTT. Translated, it gives CASSESLGSTEAFF.

V and J are TRBV28 and TRBJ1-1, with TRBD1 as a possible D gene (5 bases). Trimming removed 8 bases at V and 7 bases at J, with 26 bases between. This CDR3 spans 16 amino acids. Germline CDR1 reads MDHEN; CDR2 reads SYDVKM. The CDR3 sequence: CASLVRLQVPLREAFF. CDR3 sequence (DNA): TGTGCCAGCCTCGTCCGCTTACAGGTCCCGCTCCGTGAAGCTTTCTTT. Looking up the rest from reference TRBV28 and TRBJ1-1 gives the full variable domain: DVKVTQSSRYLVKRTGEKVFLECVQDMDHENMFWYRQDPGLGLRLIYFSYDVKMKEKGDIPEGYSVSREKKERFSLILESASTNQTSMYLCASLVRLQVPLREAFFGQGTRLTVV.

A few counts support this clone. This rearrangement joins TRBV9 to TRBJ1-2; perhaps TRBD1 as D (5 bases). Germline lookup yields CDR1 SGDLS and CDR2 YYNGEE. The CDR3 has 15 amino acids. Trimming cost V 8 bases and J 6 bases, with 23 bases left between them. The DNA for the CDR3 is TGTGCCAGAGAACGTCGGACACCCGAGTGCGATGGCTACACCTTC. Amino acid sequence: CARERRTPECDGYTF.

V is TRBV4-3 and J is TRBJ1-1; 8 bases are shared with TRBD1. The CDR3 runs 15 residues. Looked up from germline, CDR1 is LGHNA and CDR2 is YSLEER. With 3 bases clipped from V and 3 bases from J, the junction kept 6 bases outside the gene matches. The CDR3 coding sequence is TGCGCCAGCAGCCATAACAGGGGGTTGGACACTGAAGCTTTCTTT. This gives the protein CASSHNRGLDTEAFF.

The chain has TRBV4-1 and TRBJ1-2, with 10 nucleotides matching TRBD1. Unmatched junction bases numbered 2, after V lost 1 base and J lost 3 bases. The CDR3 contains 15 residues. CDR1 is MGHRA, CDR2 YSYEKL, per germline. CDR3 bases: TGCGCCAGCAGCCAAGGGGACAGGGGAGACTATGGCTACACCTTC. As protein: CASSQGDRGDYGYTF.

This clone was detected only once. V and J are TRBV7-5 and TRBJ1-3; the table calls TRBD1, which could not be checked here. TRBV7-5 is a documented pseudogene. CDR3 length: 18 amino acids. The CDR3 loop is CVRSLALVTESSGNTIYF. The CDR3 DNA is TGTGTCAGAAGCTTAGCTTTGGTGACAGAAAGCTCTGGAAACACCATATATTTT.

This chain joins TRBV9 and TRBJ1-2; 9 nucleotides agree with TRBD1. The ends lost 4 bases at V and 3 bases at J; junction bases unmatched: 7. CDR3 length: 15 amino acids. The germline CDR1 and CDR2 sequences are SGDLS and YYNGEE. The CDR3 sequence: CASSPRDRAYYGYTF. For the CDR3, the DNA is TGTGCCAGCAGCCCCCGGGACAGGGCTTACTATGGCTACACCTTC.

The chain links TRBV6-6 to TRBJ1-2, with D perhaps TRBD1 (6 bases). The CDR3 has 15 amino acids. Germline V gives CDR1 MNHNY, CDR2 SVGAGI (reference sequence). V was clipped by 0 bases and J by 3 bases, with 11 bases between them. DNA for the CDR3: TGTGCCAGCAGTTACTCCCACTCAGGGGACTATGGCTACACCTTC. Translating it yields CASSYSHSGDYGYTF.

The CDR3 sequence is CSVEATLPTSYTF. The DNA of the CDR3 is TGCAGCGTTGAAGCCACATTGCCGACGAGCTACACCTTC. The rearrangement uses TRBV29-1 and TRBJ1-2; no reliable D call. The CDR3 consists of 13 residues. The V and J ends lost 1 base and 9 bases respectively, with 15 bases between them. Germline V gene lookup returns CDR1 SQVTM and CDR2 ANQGSEA.

This clone showed up just a few times. This chain connects TRBV6-1 to TRBJ1-6; tentative D call: TRBD1 (5 bases). Germline CDR1 MNHNS, CDR2 SASEGT. The CDR3 covers 14 residues. The V end was cut by 7 bases, the J end by 7 bases, with 14 bases between. The CDR3 DNA is TGTGCCAGCATGTGGTGGGGCCCGAATTCACCCCTCCACTTT. It yields the protein CASMWWGPNSPLHF.

Within the sample, this clone is medium-sized (0.01 to 0.1%). The gene calls are TRBV19 and TRBJ2-2, with D tentatively TRBD1 (5 bases). V lost 6 bases and J 5 bases, leaving 7 bases between the germline ends. Germline CDR1 and CDR2: LNHDA and SQIVND (reference sequence). The CDR3 totals 12 residues. The CDR3 DNA follows: TGTGCCAGTAGGACAGAGACCGGGGAGCTGTTTTTT. This sequence encodes CASRTETGELFF.

The gene calls are TRBV5-4 and TRBJ2-1, with 9 positions matching TRBD2. Germline trimming cut 0 bases from V and 5 bases from J; bases unmatched to any gene: 3. Germline CDR1 SGHNT, CDR2 YYREEE (reference sequence). The CDR3 is 15 amino acids. The CDR3 is CASSLVAGDNNEQFF. The CDR3 nucleotides are TGTGCCAGCAGCTTGGTAGCGGGGGACAACAATGAGCAGTTCTTC.

V and J are TRBV5-4 and TRBJ2-1; a possible D gene is TRBD1 (5 bases). Germline CDR1 SGHNT, CDR2 YYREEE (reference sequence). The V gene lost 3 bases and the J gene lost 10 bases, with 14 bases spanning the gap. CDR3 length equals 13 residues. The DNA for the CDR3 is TGTGCCAGCAGCTCACCTAGGGGCCCCGAGCAGTTCTTC. Translation gives CASSSPRGPEQFF.

The genes are TRBV18 and TRBJ2-3, with TRBD2 matching over 8 bases. This CDR3 contains 16 residues. Germline values: CDR1 KGHSH, CDR2 LQKENI. The ends lost 3 bases at V and 2 bases at J; junction bases unmatched: 7. The CDR3 loop reads CASSPEQRESTDTQYF. DNA of the CDR3: TGTGCCAGCTCACCGGAACAGCGGGAGTCCACAGATACGCAGTATTTT.

This sequence joins TRBV30 and TRBJ2-5, with D uncertain. With 5 bases removed from V and 5 bases from J, the gap between germline ends came to 12 bases. The germline gives CDR1 GTSNPN, CDR2 SVGIG (reference sequence). This CDR3 is built from 12 residues. The CDR3 DNA sequence: TGTGCCTGGCGTAAAAACGGGGAGACCCAGTACTTC. It yields the protein CAWRKNGETQYF.

This clone has just one count. An end of the junction does not agree with germline; a read error may underlie this. The genes are TRBV5-4 and TRBJ1-1, with D perhaps matching TRBD1 (6 bases). This CDR3 has 14 residues. Per germline, CDR1 SGHNT and CDR2 YYREEE (reference sequence). CDR3: CANSYRVPNTEAFF. The CDR3, as DNA: TGTGCCAACAGCTACAGGGTGCCGAACACTGAAGCTTTCTTT. Together with reference TRBV5-4 and TRBJ1-1, the CDR3 gives the full variable domain: ETGVTQSPTHLIKTRGQQVTLRCSSQSGHNTVSWYQQALGQGPQFIFQYYREEENGRGNFPPRFSGLQFPNYSSELNVNALELDDSALYLCANSYRVPNTEAFFGQGTRLTVV.

The chain links TRBV7-2 to TRBJ2-7; weak D call: TRBD2 (7 bases). The CDR3 contains 15 residues. The V gene lost 0 bases and the J gene lost 3 bases, with 12 bases spanning the gap. Per germline, CDR1 SGHTA and CDR2 FQGNSA. The CDR3 loop is CASSLALGGVYEQYF. CDR3 sequence (DNA): TGTGCCAGCAGCTTAGCGCTAGGGGGGGTCTACGAGCAGTACTTC.

The rearrangement joins TRBV6-5 to TRBJ1-1; D remains unclear. Germline V lookup: CDR1 MNHEY, CDR2 SVGAGI. Trimming cost V 5 bases and J 0 bases, with 4 bases left between them. The CDR3 consists of 12 residues. The CDR3 loop reads CASSPMNTEAFF. In nucleotides, the CDR3 is TGTGCCAGCAGTCCTATGAACACTGAAGCTTTCTTT.

J is TRBJ2-7 and V is TRBV19, with TRBD2 identical over 7 bases. The CDR3 spans 15 residues. The germline CDR1 and CDR2 sequences are LNHDA and SQIVND (reference sequence). Germline trimming cut 0 bases from V and 2 bases from J; bases unmatched to any gene: 4. DNA for the CDR3: TGTGCCAGTAGTATAGAAGCGGGGTTAACCTACGAGCAGTACTTC. The encoded protein is CASSIEAGLTYEQYF.

The chain uses TRBV28 and TRBJ1-4; 7 nucleotides agree with TRBD1. The CDR3 contains 16 residues. Germline V CDR1 and CDR2: MDHEN, SYDVKM. The junction had 10 bases not matched to a gene; V was cut back by 2 bases and J by 7 bases. The CDR3 here is CASSLQSGTEGEKLFF. Written as DNA, the CDR3 is TGTGCCAGCAGTTTACAGTCCGGGACAGAGGGTGAAAAACTGTTTTTT.

This chain links TRBV9 with TRBJ1-1; D is possibly TRBD1 (6 bases). V dropped 1 base and J dropped 4 bases, with 11 bases sitting between them. Germline assignment: CDR1 SGDLS and CDR2 YYNGEE. This CDR3 region has 14 residues. The CDR3 DNA is TGTGCCAGCAGCGTACAGGGAGGGGGCACTGAAGCTTTCTTT. It codes for CASSVQGGGTEAFF.

This chain uses TRBV7-9 with TRBJ2-7, with TRBD2 matching 9 bases. The length of the CDR3 is 15 residues. J was trimmed by 2 bases and V by 0 bases; bases with no gene match: 2. Germline assignment: CDR1 SEHNR and CDR2 FQNEAQ (reference sequence). The CDR3 nucleotides are TGTGCCAGCAGCTTAGCGACTAGCGGCACCTACGAGCAGTACTTC. It yields the protein CASSLATSGTYEQYF.

V gene TRBV19 combines with J gene TRBJ2-1, with 7 bases identical to TRBD1. This CDR3 spans 16 amino acids. Germline loops: CDR1 LNHDA, CDR2 SQIVND (reference sequence). The ends lost 2 bases at V and 0 bases at J; junction bases unmatched: 4. CDR3 sequence reads: CASSIYSGGSYNEQFF. The CDR3 bases are TGTGCCAGTAGTATATACTCAGGGGGCTCCTACAATGAGCAGTTCTTC.

The genes are TRBV7-3 and TRBJ2-1, with 7 bases aligning to TRBD2. CDR1 is SGHTA, CDR2 FQGTGA, per germline. The junction had 6 bases not matched to a gene; V was cut back by 4 bases and J by 3 bases. The CDR3 runs to 15 residues. The CDR3 spells CASSSRAGLYNEQFF. As DNA, the CDR3 is TGTGCCAGCAGCTCCAGAGCGGGACTCTACAATGAGCAGTTCTTC.